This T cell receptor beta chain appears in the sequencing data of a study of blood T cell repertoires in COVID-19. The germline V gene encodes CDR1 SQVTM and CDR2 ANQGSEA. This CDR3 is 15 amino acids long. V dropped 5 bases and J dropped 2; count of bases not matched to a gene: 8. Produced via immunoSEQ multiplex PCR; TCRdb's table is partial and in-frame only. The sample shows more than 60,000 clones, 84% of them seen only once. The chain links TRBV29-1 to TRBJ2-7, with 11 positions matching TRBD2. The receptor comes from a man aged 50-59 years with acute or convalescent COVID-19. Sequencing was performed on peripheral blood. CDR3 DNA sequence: TGCAGCGTTTTAGACCTAGCGGGGGGTACCTACGAGCAGTACTTC. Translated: CSVLDLAGGTYEQYF.